This T cell receptor beta chain derives from a study of shared clonotypes between healthy human individuals. Study results and limitations: The naive CD4 repertoires of several donors were compared, and around 5% of clonotypes were shared. Sequencing of the sorted subsets was shown by rarefaction to be incomplete despite large depth. An effect of sequencing depth on clonotype sharing among donors was expected.

The CDR3 is 17 amino acids. From germline, CDR1 is SQVTM and CDR2 ANQGSEA. After removal of 1 base from V and 4 bases from J, the junction contained 4 bases not matched to a gene. Data came from immunoSEQ multiplex PCR; TCRdb stores just in-frame clones and leaves some out. The data show 760,000 or so clones, with approximately 97% seen just once and less than 0.3% held by the top ten. Terminally differentiated effector memory CD45RA+ cells were excluded from the naive CD8 cells, which were CD45RO-negative and positively selected for CCR7. Comment on this clone: As yet, its antigen is unknown.

Sequencing was done on a sample of naive CD8+ T cells sorted from blood. The TCR originated in a man younger than 40 in good health. The chain is built from TRBV29-1 and TRBJ2-1; 16 bases line up with TRBD2. The CDR3 DNA reads TGCAGCGTTGAAGCTACGGGACTAGCGGGAGGGTACAATGAGCAGTTCTTC. Translating gives CSVEATGLAGGYNEQFF.